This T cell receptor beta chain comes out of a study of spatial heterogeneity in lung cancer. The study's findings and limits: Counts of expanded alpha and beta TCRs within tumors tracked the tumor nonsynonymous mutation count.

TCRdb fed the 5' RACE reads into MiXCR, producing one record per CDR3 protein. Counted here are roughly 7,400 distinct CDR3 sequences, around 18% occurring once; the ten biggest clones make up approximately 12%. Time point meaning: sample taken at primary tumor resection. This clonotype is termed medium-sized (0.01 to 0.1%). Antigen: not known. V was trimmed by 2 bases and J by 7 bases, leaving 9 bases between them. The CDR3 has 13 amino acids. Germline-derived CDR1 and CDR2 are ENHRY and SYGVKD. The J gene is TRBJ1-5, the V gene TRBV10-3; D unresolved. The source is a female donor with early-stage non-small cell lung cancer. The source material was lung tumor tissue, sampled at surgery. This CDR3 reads CAISEREDQPQHF. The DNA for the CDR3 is TGTGCCATCAGTGAGAGGGAGGACCAGCCCCAGCATTTT.